The clone carrying this T cell receptor (beta chain) has a count of ten or more. Its specificity is unknown. TCRdb re-called the reads through MiXCR, storing one row per CDR3 protein. The table includes around 750,000 distinct CDR3 sequences, about 33% detected once. Germline V gene data show CDR1 as SGHVS and CDR2 as FQNEAQ. CDR3 size: 15 residues. Trimming took 4 bases from V and 7 from J, leaving 19 bases between them. The data belong to a study of T cell repertoires in cytomegalovirus infection. The chain employs TRBV7-8 and TRBJ1-1; D ambiguous. This clonotype originated in a human donor in good health (CMV status not recorded). Some clones in this sample may be carry-over from other donors' samples. The specimen was cultured CD8+ T cells from PBMCs, collected from culture after CMV antigen stimulation. The CDR3 nucleotides read TGTGCCAGCAGCTCCCGTCCCGCCACGCGGAATGAAGCTTTCTTT. Residues: CASSSRPATRNEAFF.